Each of the 30 T cell receptor beta chains below was sequenced from the same sample in a study of cytomegalovirus exposure and HLA in healthy donors. 60 Vbeta and 13 Jbeta primers were used in PCR. The method was immunoSEQ multiplex PCR; TCRdb's version includes in-frame clones alone and lacks a portion of them. The table records 130,000 to 150,000 clones, about 64% of them present only once. The sequenced sample consisted of PBMCs. The receptors derive from a woman younger than 45 in good health and CMV-seropositive.

This clone was observed a handful of times. CDR3 residues: CASSLVRRESTDTQYF. CDR3 in DNA: TGTGCCAGCAGCTTGGTTCGACGGGAAAGCACAGATACGCAGTATTTT. The chain has TRBV5-4 and TRBJ2-3, with D perhaps matching TRBD2 (5 bases). CDR3 length: 16 amino acids. Germline-derived CDR1 and CDR2 are SGHNT and YYREEE (reference sequence). With 0 bases removed from V and 0 bases from J, the gap between germline ends came to 11 bases.

This clone was picked up one time. The chain uses TRBV27 and TRBJ1-6, with 7 bases lining up with TRBD1. With 5 bases clipped from V and 9 bases from J, the junction kept 16 bases outside the gene matches. Germline CDR1 and CDR2: MNHEY and SMNVEV (reference sequence). The CDR3 covers 17 residues. This CDR3 reads CASSGGGGGLYGSPLHF. DNA for the CDR3: TGTGCCAGCAGTGGGGGAGGAGGGGGCTTATACGGTTCACCCCTCCACTTT.

The chain joins TRBV11-3 to TRBJ2-3; 10 positions agree with TRBD1. This CDR3 has 17 amino acids. Trimming took 3 bases from V and 2 from J; bases not matched to a gene: 8. Germline CDR1 is SGHNT and CDR2 is YENEEA. CDR3: CASSLRDRGRVTDTQYF. CDR3 bases: TGTGCCAGCAGCTTGCGAGACAGGGGGCGCGTCACAGATACGCAGTATTTT. The entire variable domain, with the rest obtained from reference TRBV11-3 and TRBJ2-3, is as follows: EAGVVQSPRYKIIEKKQPVAFWCNPISGHNTLYWYLQNLGQGPELLIRYENEEAVDDSQLPKDRFSAERLKGVDSTLKIQPAELGDSAVYLCASSLRDRGRVTDTQYFGPGTRLTVL.

V and J are TRBV25-1 and TRBJ1-1; D not resolved. Germline V gene data show CDR1 as MGHDK and CDR2 as SYGVNS. The CDR3 runs to 11 residues. Trimming shortened V by 7 bases and J by 3 bases, and 6 bases separated the two germline ends. CDR3 coding DNA: TGTGCCAGCATCCTGTACACTGAAGCTTTCTTT. It yields the protein CASILYTEAFF. Full variable domain (rest looked up from reference TRBV25-1 and TRBJ1-1): EADIYQTPRYLVIGTGKKITLECSQTMGHDKMYWYQQDPGMELHLIHYSYGVNSTEKGDLSSESTVSRIRTEHFPLTLESARPSHTSQYLCASILYTEAFFGQGTRLTVV.

The sample holds a few counts of this clone. The rearrangement links TRBV9 to TRBJ2-1; D not certain. The CDR3 consists of 15 residues. Germline CDR1 reads SGDLS; CDR2 reads YYNGEE. Between the trimmed V and J ends, which lost 2 bases and 0 bases, there was a span of 9 bases. The CDR3 DNA sequence: TGTGCCAGCAGCGTTAAGACTTCCTCCTACAATGAGCAGTTCTTC. Amino acid sequence: CASSVKTSSYNEQFF. Drawing the rest from reference TRBV9 and TRBJ2-1, the complete variable domain is DSGVTQTPKHLITATGQRVTLRCSPRSGDLSVYWYQQSLDQGLQFLIQYYNGEERAKGNILERFSAQQFPDLHSELNLSSLELGDSALYFCASSVKTSSYNEQFFGPGTRLTVL.

The chain couples TRBV11-1 to TRBJ1-1; D unclear. The germline V and J ends were trimmed by 2 bases and 5 bases, with 9 bases remaining between them. Germline V gene sequence: CDR1 SGHAT, CDR2 FQDESV (reference sequence). The CDR3 consists of 13 residues. CDR3 protein: CASSLHRGTEAFF. CDR3 in DNA: TGTGCCAGCAGCTTACACCGAGGGACTGAAGCTTTCTTT.

V usage is TRBV19 and J usage is TRBJ1-2; the D gene is possibly TRBD1 (6 bases). Germline V lookup: CDR1 LNHDA, CDR2 SQIVND (reference sequence). Deletions cut 8 bases from V and 8 bases from J, with 15 bases between. The CDR3 extends over 12 amino acids. The CDR3, as DNA: TGTGCCAGTTCCCGGGGGGCTCGGGGCTACACCTTC. It specifies CASSRGARGYTF. The full variable domain, its missing parts supplied by reference TRBV19 and TRBJ1-2, is DGGITQSPKYLFRKEGQNVTLSCEQNLNHDAMYWYRQDPGQGLRLIYYSQIVNDFQKGDIAEGYSVSREKKESFPLTVTSAQKNPTAFYLCASSRGARGYTFGSGTRLTVV.

This clone was found once. This chain joins TRBV7-8 and TRBJ1-2, with 9 bases identical to TRBD1. The CDR3 sequence is 15 residues long. The V gene end was trimmed by 4 bases and the J gene end by 6 bases; junction bases not matched to a gene: 9. Germline CDR1 is SGHVS and CDR2 is FQNEAQ. The CDR3 reads CASSSRTGQGHGYTF. Written as DNA, the CDR3 is TGTGCCAGCAGCTCCAGGACGGGACAGGGACATGGCTACACCTTC.

This clone was found a few times. The chain carries TRBV4-1 and TRBJ2-1, with D possibly matching TRBD1 (6 bases). Germline V CDR1 and CDR2: MGHRA, YSYEKL. The CDR3 totals 12 residues. V lost 10 bases to trimming and J lost 2 bases, with 9 bases between them. This chain's CDR3 is CATGQPYNEQFF. As DNA, the CDR3 is TGCGCCACAGGACAGCCCTACAATGAGCAGTTCTTC.

This clone is a singleton in its sample. One end of the junction fails to match germline, which may point to a read error. The chain couples TRBV7-7 to TRBJ2-5, with a weak D call TRBD2 (5 bases). The CDR3 has 17 residues. The germline gives CDR1 SSHAT, CDR2 FNYEAQ (reference sequence). The CDR3 loop reads CASSQVPRGTNQETQYF. For the CDR3, the DNA is TGTGCTAGCAGCCAAGTGCCCCGGGGAACTAACCAAGAGACCCAGTACTTC. Full variable domain (outside the CDR3, taken from reference TRBV7-7 and TRBJ2-5): GAGVSQSPRYKVTKRGQDVTLRCDPISSHATLYWYQQALGQGPEFLTYFNYEAQPDKSGLPSDRFSAERPEGSISTLTIQRTEQRDSAMYRCASSQVPRGTNQETQYFGPGTRLLVL.

The V call is TRBV9, the J call TRBJ2-5, with D perhaps TRBD2 (6 bases). This CDR3 is built from 16 residues. V was trimmed by 3 bases and J by 1 base, leaving 16 bases between them. Germline lookup yields CDR1 SGDLS and CDR2 YYNGEE. CDR3 bases: TGTGCCAGCAGCGCCACCTCTGGGACTTCCCAAGAGACCCAGTACTTC. Translation: CASSATSGTSQETQYF.

V usage is TRBV6-1 and J usage is TRBJ1-2; TRBD1 matches 7 bases. V shed 8 bases and J 2 bases; nucleotides not matched to a gene: 8. Germline V gene sequence: CDR1 MNHNS, CDR2 SASEGT. This CDR3 spans 14 amino acids. This CDR3 is CASLPGGINYGYTF. The CDR3 coding sequence is TGTGCCAGCCTCCCAGGGGGAATCAACTATGGCTACACCTTC.

This chain links TRBV6-4 with TRBJ1-1, with no clear D. The CDR3 length is 14 residues. V lost 7 bases to trimming and J lost 4 bases, with 16 bases between them. In germline, CDR1 is MRHNA, CDR2 SNTAGT. The CDR3 here is CASKMEAWVTEAFF. The CDR3 nucleotides are TGTGCCAGCAAGATGGAGGCCTGGGTCACTGAAGCTTTCTTT.

The chain is built from TRBV9 and TRBJ1-3; D is ambiguous. V lost 4 bases and J lost 0, with 8 bases in between. The V gene's germline CDR1 is SGDLS and CDR2 YYNGEE. The CDR3 is made up of 14 amino acids. CDR3 region: CASSPQDSGNTIYF. The CDR3, as DNA: TGTGCCAGCAGCCCTCAGGACTCTGGAAACACCATATATTTT.

The J gene is TRBJ1-2, the V gene TRBV29-1; 7 positions agree with TRBD1. The CDR3 runs to 12 residues. V dropped 6 bases and J dropped 7; count of bases not matched to a gene: 8. The V gene's germline CDR1 is SQVTM and CDR2 ANQGSEA. The DNA for the CDR3 is TGCAGCGTAGCCTCGACAGGGTCTGGCTACACCTTC. It translates to CSVASTGSGYTF. The whole variable domain, remainder taken from reference TRBV29-1 and TRBJ1-2, is SAVISQKPSRDICQRGTSLTIQCQVDSQVTMMFWYRQQPGQSLTLIATANQGSEATYESGFVIDKFPISRPNLTFSTLTVSNMSPEDSSIYLCSVASTGSGYTFGSGTRLTVV.

This clone was detected only a few times. The V and J genes are TRBV15 and TRBJ1-2; D gene uncertain. Trimming pared 6 bases from V and 6 bases from J, leaving 14 bases between. Germline loops: CDR1 LNHNV, CDR2 YYDKDF (reference sequence). CDR3 length equals 13 residues. The CDR3 is CATRVAGGHGYTF. CDR3 DNA sequence: TGTGCCACCAGGGTAGCGGGCGGCCATGGCTACACCTTC.

CDR3 nucleotides: TGCGCCAGCAGCCAAGTAGCGGGACCTACTTACGAGCAGTACTTC. Protein sequence: CASSQVAGPTYEQYF. This sequence joins TRBV4-1 and TRBJ2-7, with 8 bases that match TRBD2. The length of the CDR3 is 15 residues. Germline V gives CDR1 MGHRA, CDR2 YSYEKL. The V gene end was trimmed by 1 base and the J gene end by 4 bases; junction bases not matched to a gene: 6.

V gene TRBV5-1 combines with J gene TRBJ1-1; 7 bases fit TRBD1. Germline V gives CDR1 SGHRS, CDR2 YFSETQ. The ends lost 2 bases at V and 4 bases at J; junction bases unmatched: 5. This CDR3 has 14 residues. CDR3 amino acids: CASSFGTAATEAFF. The CDR3, as DNA: TGCGCCAGCAGCTTCGGGACAGCGGCCACTGAAGCTTTCTTT.

The V gene is TRBV11-2, the J gene TRBJ2-3; D not resolved. The V end was cut by 3 bases, the J end by 4 bases, with 8 bases between. CDR3 size: 13 residues. Per the germline V gene, CDR1 is SGHAT and CDR2 is FQNNGV. The CDR3 loop is CASSFMESDTQYF. In nucleotides, the CDR3 is TGTGCCAGCAGCTTTATGGAGTCAGATACGCAGTATTTT.

V gene TRBV4-1 combines with J gene TRBJ1-2; D might be TRBD1 (6 bases). In germline, CDR1 is MGHRA, CDR2 YSYEKL. V was trimmed by 4 bases and J by 4 bases, leaving 19 bases between them. CDR3 length: 16 amino acids. The DNA of the CDR3 is TGCGCCAGCAGCCCCCTGCCAGGGGCCGGTTTCTATGGCTACACCTTC. Amino acid sequence: CASSPLPGAGFYGYTF.

The chain uses TRBV2 and TRBJ1-1; maybe TRBD1 (5 bases). Between the trimmed V and J ends, which lost 7 bases and 3 bases, there was a span of 12 bases. The CDR3 contains 13 residues. The germline gives CDR1 SNHLY, CDR2 FYNNEI. CDR3 region: CASTVGVDTEAFF. The DNA for the CDR3 is TGTGCCAGCACGGTAGGGGTCGACACTGAAGCTTTCTTT. The entire variable domain, with the rest obtained from reference TRBV2 and TRBJ1-1, is as follows: EPEVTQTPSHQVTQMGQEVILRCVPISNHLYFYWYRQILGQKVEFLVSFYNNEISEKSEIFDDQFSVERPDGSNFTLKIRSTKLEDSAMYFCASTVGVDTEAFFGQGTRLTVV.

This clone has more than one count but fewer than ten. CDR3 sequence (DNA): TGTGCCAGCTCACCAGTCGGGCAGGGGTCAAACCAGCCCCAGCATTTT. As protein: CASSPVGQGSNQPQHF. The rearrangement joins TRBV18 to TRBJ1-5, with D possibly being TRBD1 (6 bases). Between the trimmed V and J ends, which lost 2 bases and 7 bases, there was a span of 18 bases. CDR3 size: 16 residues. The germline CDR1 and CDR2 sequences are KGHSH and LQKENI.

The genes are TRBV7-8 and TRBJ2-1; D is possibly TRBD1 (7 bases). The V end lost 5 bases, the J end lost 0 bases, and 26 bases lay between the germline ends. The germline CDR1 and CDR2 sequences are SGHVS and FQNEAQ. The length of the CDR3 is 20 residues. Written as DNA, the CDR3 is TGTGCCAGCAGCACCCTAGGAGGGGGCGGTCAGATTGGCTCCTACAATGAGCAGTTCTTC. Its translation: CASSTLGGGGQIGSYNEQFF. Full variable domain (missing parts from reference TRBV7-8 and TRBJ2-1): GAGVSQSPRYKVAKRGQDVALRCDPISGHVSLFWYQQALGQGPEFLTYFQNEAQLDKSGLPSDRFFAERPEGSVSTLKIQRTQQEDSAVYLCASSTLGGGGQIGSYNEQFFGPGTRLTVL.

This clone was detected once. The genes are TRBV29-1 and TRBJ1-2; 7 bases are a match to TRBD1. The CDR3 extends over 13 amino acids. Germline assignment: CDR1 SQVTM and CDR2 ANQGSEA. After removal of 7 bases from V and 6 bases from J, the junction contained 11 bases not matched to a gene. The CDR3 DNA sequence: TGCAGCGGCTGGACGGACAGGCGGAATGGCTACACCTTC. This encodes CSGWTDRRNGYTF.

In DNA form, the CDR3 reads TGCGACCTTGGGGCCGCAAAGCCCCAGCATTTT. Translated, it gives CDLGAAKPQHF. The chain has TRBV5-1 and TRBJ1-5; possible D gene TRBD1, 5 bases. Germline lookup yields CDR1 SGHRS and CDR2 YFSETQ. The CDR3 runs 11 residues.

This chain connects TRBV5-1 to TRBJ2-2, with D possibly being TRBD1 (6 bases). Trimming took 4 bases from V and 1 from J, leaving 11 bases between them. The CDR3 loop spans 15 amino acids. Germline CDR1 SGHRS, CDR2 YFSETQ. The CDR3 DNA reads TGCGCCAGCAGCCCCCAGGACAGGAACACCGGGGAGCTGTTTTTT. It translates to CASSPQDRNTGELFF. Full variable domain (missing parts from reference TRBV5-1 and TRBJ2-2): KAGVTQTPRYLIKTRGQQVTLSCSPISGHRSVSWYQQTPGQGLQFLFEYFSETQRNKGNFPGRFSGRQFSNSRSEMNVSTLELGDSALYLCASSPQDRNTGELFFGEGSRLTVL.

This rearrangement joins TRBV6-4 to TRBJ1-1; 7 bases are shared with TRBD1. The CDR3 totals 14 residues. Per germline, CDR1 MRHNA and CDR2 SNTAGT. V lost 7 bases to trimming and J lost 1 base; unmatched junction nucleotides: 6. The DNA of the CDR3 is TGTGCCAGCAAATCCACAGGGGCGAACACTGAAGCTTTCTTT. Translation gives CASKSTGANTEAFF.

The chain has TRBV7-2 and TRBJ2-1, with 9 bases identical to TRBD2. Germline V gene data show CDR1 as SGHTA and CDR2 as FQGNSA. The V and J ends lost 7 bases and 3 bases, in that order; junction bases with no gene match: 7. This CDR3 is built from 15 residues. CDR3 in DNA: TGTGCCAGCACCGTGCGGGGGGGCGGCTACAATGAGCAGTTCTTC. The encoded protein is CASTVRGGGYNEQFF.

The chain recombines TRBV19 with TRBJ2-2; D is ambiguous. The CDR3 contains 13 residues. Germline V gene sequence: CDR1 LNHDA, CDR2 SQIVND (reference sequence). V lost 7 bases to trimming and J lost 4 bases, with 10 bases between them. CDR3 nucleotides: TGTGCCAGTACCCCGTATCGCACCGGGGAGCTGTTTTTT. This codes for CASTPYRTGELFF.

CDR3 nucleotide sequence: TGTGCCAGCAGTCCCAATGTGCTGGCGGGGTACACCATATATTTT. Its translation is CASSPNVLAGYTIYF. The chain couples TRBV6-1 to TRBJ1-3; D unresolved. V was cut by 5 bases and J by 8 bases, with 19 bases left in between. Germline V gene data show CDR1 as MNHNS and CDR2 as SASEGT. The CDR3 covers 15 residues.